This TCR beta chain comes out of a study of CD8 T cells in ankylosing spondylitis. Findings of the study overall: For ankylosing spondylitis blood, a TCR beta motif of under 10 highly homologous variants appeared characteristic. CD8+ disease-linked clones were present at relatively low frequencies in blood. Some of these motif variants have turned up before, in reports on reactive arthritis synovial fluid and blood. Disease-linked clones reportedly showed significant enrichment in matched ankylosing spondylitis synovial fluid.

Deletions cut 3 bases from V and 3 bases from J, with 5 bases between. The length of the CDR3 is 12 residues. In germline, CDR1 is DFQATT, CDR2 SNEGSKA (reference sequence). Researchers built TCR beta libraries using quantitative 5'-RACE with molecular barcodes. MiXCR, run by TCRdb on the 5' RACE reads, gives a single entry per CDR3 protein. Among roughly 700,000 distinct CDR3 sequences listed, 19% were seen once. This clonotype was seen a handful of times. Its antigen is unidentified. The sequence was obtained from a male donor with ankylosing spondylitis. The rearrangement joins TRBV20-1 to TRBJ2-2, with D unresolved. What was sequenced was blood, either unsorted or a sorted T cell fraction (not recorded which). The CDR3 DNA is TGCAGTGCTAGTTCGGACACCGGGGAGCTGTTTTTT. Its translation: CSASSDTGELFF.